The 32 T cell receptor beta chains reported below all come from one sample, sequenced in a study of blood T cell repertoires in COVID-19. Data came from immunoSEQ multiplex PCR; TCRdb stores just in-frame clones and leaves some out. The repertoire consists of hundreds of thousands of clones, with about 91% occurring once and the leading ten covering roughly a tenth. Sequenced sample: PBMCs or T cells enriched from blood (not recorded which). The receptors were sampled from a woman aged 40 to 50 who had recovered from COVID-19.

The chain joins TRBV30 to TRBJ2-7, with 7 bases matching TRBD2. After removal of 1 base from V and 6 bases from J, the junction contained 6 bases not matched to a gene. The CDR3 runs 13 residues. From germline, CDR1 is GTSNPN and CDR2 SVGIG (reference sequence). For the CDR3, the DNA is TGTGCCTGGAGTGGATGGACTAGTGTCGAGCAGTACTTC. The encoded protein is CAWSGWTSVEQYF.

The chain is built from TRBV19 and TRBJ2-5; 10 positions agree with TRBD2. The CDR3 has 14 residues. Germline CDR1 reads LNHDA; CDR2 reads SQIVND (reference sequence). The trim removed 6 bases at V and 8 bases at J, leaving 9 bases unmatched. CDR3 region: CASSFGLADRTQYF. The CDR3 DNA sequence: TGTGCCAGTAGCTTCGGACTAGCGGATCGTACCCAGTACTTC.

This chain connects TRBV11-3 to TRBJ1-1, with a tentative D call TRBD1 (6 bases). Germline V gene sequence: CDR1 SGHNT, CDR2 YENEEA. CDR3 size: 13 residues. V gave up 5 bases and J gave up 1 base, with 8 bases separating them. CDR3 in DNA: TGTGCCAGCAGCGCGGACAGGAACACTGAAGCTTTCTTT. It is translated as CASSADRNTEAFF.

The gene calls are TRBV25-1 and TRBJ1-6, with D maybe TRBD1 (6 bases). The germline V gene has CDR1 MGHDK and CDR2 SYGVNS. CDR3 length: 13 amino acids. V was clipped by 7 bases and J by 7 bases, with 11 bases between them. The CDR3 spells CASNRVGNSPLHF. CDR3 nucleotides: TGTGCCAGCAACAGGGTGGGGAATTCACCCCTCCACTTT.

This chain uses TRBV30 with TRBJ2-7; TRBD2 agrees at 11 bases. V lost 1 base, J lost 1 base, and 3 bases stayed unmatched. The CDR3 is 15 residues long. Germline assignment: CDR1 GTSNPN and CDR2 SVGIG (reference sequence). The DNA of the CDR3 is TGTGCCTGGAGTGGAAGACTAGCGGGATCCTACGAGCAGTACTTC. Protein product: CAWSGRLAGSYEQYF.

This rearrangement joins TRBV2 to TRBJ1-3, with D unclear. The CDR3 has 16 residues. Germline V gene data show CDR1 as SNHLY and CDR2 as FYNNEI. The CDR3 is CGRVTDSLPPGNTIYF. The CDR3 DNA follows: TGTGGCCGGGTCACCGACTCTCTCCCCCCTGGAAACACCATATATTTT.

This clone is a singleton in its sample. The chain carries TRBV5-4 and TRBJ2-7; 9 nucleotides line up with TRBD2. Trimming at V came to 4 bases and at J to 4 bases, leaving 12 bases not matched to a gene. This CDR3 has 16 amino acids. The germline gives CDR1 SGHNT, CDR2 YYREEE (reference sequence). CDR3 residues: CASSPGTSLGSYEQYF. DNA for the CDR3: TGTGCCAGCAGCCCCGGGACTAGCCTCGGGTCATACGAGCAGTACTTC.

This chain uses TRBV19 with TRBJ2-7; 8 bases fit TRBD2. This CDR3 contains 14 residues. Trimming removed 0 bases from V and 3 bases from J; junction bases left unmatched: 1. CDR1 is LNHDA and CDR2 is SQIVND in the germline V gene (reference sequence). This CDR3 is CASSIELADYEQYF. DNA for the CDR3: TGTGCCAGTAGTATAGAACTAGCGGACTACGAGCAGTACTTC.

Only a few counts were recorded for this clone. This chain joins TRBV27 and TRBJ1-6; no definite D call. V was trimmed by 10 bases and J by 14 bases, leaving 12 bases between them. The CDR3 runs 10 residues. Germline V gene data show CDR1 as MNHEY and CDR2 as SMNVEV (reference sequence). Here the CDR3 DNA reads TGTGCCATCGCAGGTATATCCCTCCACTTT. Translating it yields CAIAGISLHF.

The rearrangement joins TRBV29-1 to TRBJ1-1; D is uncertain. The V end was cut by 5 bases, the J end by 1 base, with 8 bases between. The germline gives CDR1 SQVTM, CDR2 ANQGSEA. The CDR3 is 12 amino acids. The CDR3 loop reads CSVLTRNTEAFF. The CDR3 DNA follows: TGCAGCGTTTTGACACGGAACACTGAAGCTTTCTTT.

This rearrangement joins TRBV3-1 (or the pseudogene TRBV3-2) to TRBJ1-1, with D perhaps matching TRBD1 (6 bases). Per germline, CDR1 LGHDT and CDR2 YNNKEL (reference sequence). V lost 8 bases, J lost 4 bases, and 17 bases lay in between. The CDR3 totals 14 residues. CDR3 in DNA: TGTGCCAGCCTTTCAGGGGCGTCGGGCACTGAAGCTTTCTTT. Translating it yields CASLSGASGTEAFF.

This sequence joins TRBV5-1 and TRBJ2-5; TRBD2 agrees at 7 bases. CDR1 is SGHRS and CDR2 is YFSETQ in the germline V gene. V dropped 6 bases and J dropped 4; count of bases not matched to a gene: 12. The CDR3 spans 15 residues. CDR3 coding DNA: TGCGCCAGCACCGAAACCGGACTAGAGCGAGAGACCCAGTACTTC. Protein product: CASTETGLERETQYF. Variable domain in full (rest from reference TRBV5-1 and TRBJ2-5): KAGVTQTPRYLIKTRGQQVTLSCSPISGHRSVSWYQQTPGQGLQFLFEYFSETQRNKGNFPGRFSGRQFSNSRSEMNVSTLELGDSALYLCASTETGLERETQYFGPGTRLLVL.

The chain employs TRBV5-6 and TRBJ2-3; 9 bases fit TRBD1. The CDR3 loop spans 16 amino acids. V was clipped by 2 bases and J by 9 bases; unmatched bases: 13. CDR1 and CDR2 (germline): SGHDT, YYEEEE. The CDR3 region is CASSFLVTGGRGTQYF. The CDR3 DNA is TGTGCCAGCAGCTTTCTTGTGACAGGGGGTAGGGGGACGCAGTATTTT.

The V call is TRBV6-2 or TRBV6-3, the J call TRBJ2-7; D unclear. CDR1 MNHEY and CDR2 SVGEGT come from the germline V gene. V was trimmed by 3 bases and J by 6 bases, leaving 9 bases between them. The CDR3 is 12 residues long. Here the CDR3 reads CASSYVEVEQYF. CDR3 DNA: TGTGCCAGCAGTTATGTCGAGGTCGAGCAGTACTTC.

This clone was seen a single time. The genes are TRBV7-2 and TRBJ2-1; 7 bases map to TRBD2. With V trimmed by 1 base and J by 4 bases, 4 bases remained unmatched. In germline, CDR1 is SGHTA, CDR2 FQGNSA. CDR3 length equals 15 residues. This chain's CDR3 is CASSLVGGVYNEQFF. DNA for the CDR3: TGTGCCAGCAGCTTAGTGGGGGGGGTTTACAATGAGCAGTTCTTC.

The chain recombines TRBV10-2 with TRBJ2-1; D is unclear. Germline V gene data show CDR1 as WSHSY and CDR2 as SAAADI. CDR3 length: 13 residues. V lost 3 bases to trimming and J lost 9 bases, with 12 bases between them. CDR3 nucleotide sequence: TGCGCCAGCAGTGATCCCCCCCCGGGTGAGCAGTTCTTC. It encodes CASSDPPPGEQFF.

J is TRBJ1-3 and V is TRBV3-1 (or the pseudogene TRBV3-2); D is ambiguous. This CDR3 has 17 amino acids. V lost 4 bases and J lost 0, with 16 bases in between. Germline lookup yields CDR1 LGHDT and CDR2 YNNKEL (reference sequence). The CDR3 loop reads CASSPKHFDISGNTIYF. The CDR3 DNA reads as TGTGCCAGCAGCCCCAAGCATTTTGACATCTCTGGAAACACCATATATTTT.

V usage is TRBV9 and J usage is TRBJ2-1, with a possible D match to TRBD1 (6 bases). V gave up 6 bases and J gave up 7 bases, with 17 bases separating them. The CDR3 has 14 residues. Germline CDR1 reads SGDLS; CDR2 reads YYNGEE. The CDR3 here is CASNPQTGSNEQFF. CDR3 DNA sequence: TGTGCCAGCAACCCTCAGACAGGTTCGAATGAGCAGTTCTTC. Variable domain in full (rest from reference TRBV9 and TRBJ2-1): DSGVTQTPKHLITATGQRVTLRCSPRSGDLSVYWYQQSLDQGLQFLIQYYNGEERAKGNILERFSAQQFPDLHSELNLSSLELGDSALYFCASNPQTGSNEQFFGPGTRLTVL.

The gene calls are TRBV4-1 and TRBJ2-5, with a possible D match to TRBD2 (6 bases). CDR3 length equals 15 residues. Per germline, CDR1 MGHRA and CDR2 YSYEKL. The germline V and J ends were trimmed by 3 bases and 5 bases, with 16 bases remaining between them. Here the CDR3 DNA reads TGCGCCAGCAGCCAGACTCCGGGAGCTCCGGAGACCCAGTACTTC. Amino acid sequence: CASSQTPGAPETQYF.

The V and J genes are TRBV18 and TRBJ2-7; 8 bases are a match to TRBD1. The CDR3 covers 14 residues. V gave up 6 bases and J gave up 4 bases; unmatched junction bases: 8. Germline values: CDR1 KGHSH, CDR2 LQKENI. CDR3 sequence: CASSSGTGVYEQYF. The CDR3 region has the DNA TGTGCCAGCTCGTCCGGGACAGGAGTTTACGAGCAGTACTTC.

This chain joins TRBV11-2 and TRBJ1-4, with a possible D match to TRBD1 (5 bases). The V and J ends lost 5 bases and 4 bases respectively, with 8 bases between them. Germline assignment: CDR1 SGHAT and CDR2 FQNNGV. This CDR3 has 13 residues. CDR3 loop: CASSPGHNEKLFF. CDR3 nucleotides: TGTGCCAGCAGCCCCGGACATAATGAAAAACTGTTTTTT.

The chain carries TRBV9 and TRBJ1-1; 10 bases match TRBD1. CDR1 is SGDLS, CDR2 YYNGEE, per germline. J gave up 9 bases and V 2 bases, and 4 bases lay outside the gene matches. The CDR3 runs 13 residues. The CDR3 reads CASSVRDRGKAFF. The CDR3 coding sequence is TGTGCCAGCAGCGTCCGGGACAGGGGAAAAGCTTTCTTT.

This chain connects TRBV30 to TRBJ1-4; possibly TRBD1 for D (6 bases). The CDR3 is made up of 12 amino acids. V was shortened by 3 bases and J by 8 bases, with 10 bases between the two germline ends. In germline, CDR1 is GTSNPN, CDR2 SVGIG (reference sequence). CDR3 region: CAWSRGGEKLFF. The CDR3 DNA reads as TGTGCCTGGAGCAGGGGTGGAGAAAAACTGTTTTTT.

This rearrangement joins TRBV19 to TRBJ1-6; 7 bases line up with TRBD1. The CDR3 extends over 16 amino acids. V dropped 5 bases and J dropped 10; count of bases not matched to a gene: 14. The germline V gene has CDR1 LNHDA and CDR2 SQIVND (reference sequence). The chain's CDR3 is CASSPPQGSSRSPLHF. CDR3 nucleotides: TGTGCCAGTAGTCCCCCACAGGGGAGCAGTAGGTCACCCCTCCACTTT.

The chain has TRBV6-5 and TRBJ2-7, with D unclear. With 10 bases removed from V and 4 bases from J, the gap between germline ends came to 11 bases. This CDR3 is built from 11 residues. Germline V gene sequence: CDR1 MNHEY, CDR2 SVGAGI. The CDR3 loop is CATHTVYEQYF. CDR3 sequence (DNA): TGTGCCACCCATACGGTGTACGAGCAGTACTTC.

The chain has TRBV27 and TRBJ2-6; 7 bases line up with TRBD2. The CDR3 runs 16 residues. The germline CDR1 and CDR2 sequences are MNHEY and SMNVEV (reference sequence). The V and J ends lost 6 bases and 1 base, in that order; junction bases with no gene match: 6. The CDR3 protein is CASRKAGTSGANVLTF. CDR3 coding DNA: TGTGCCAGCAGGAAAGCGGGGACTTCTGGGGCCAACGTCCTGACTTTC.

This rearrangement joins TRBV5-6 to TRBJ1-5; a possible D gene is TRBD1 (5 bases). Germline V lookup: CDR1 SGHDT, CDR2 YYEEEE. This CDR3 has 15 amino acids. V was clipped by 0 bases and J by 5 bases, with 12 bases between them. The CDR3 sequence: CASSLGYSRDQPQHF. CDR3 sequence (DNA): TGTGCCAGCAGCTTGGGGTACTCCAGGGATCAGCCCCAGCATTTT.

In DNA, the CDR3 is TGTGCCAGCAGCGTAACCCGGGGGACCGGGGAGCTGTTTTTT. Protein sequence: CASSVTRGTGELFF. This chain joins TRBV9 and TRBJ2-2, with a tentative D call TRBD2 (6 bases). The CDR3 loop spans 14 amino acids. Between the trimmed V and J ends, which lost 1 base and 5 bases, there was a span of 9 bases. The V gene's germline CDR1 is SGDLS and CDR2 YYNGEE.

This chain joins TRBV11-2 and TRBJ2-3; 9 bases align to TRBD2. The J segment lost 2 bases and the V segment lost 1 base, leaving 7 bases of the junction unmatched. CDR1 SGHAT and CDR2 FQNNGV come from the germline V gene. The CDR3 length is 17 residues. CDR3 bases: TGTGCCAGCAGCTTAGGCCCCGCGGGAGGGCTCACAGATACGCAGTATTTT. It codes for CASSLGPAGGLTDTQYF.

CDR3 in DNA: TGTGCCAGCAGCTTGGGGGACTATTTATACGAGCAGTACTTC. It is translated as CASSLGDYLYEQYF. The gene calls are TRBV7-8 and TRBJ2-7, with 7 nucleotides matching TRBD2. With 3 bases clipped from V and 4 bases from J, the junction kept 6 bases outside the gene matches. The CDR3 runs to 14 residues. Germline loops: CDR1 SGHVS, CDR2 FQNEAQ.

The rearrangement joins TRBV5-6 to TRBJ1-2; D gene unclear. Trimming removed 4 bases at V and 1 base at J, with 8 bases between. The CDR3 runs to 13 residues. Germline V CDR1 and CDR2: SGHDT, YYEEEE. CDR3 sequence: CASSLSYNYGYTF. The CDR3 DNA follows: TGTGCCAGCAGCCTATCCTATAACTATGGCTACACCTTC.

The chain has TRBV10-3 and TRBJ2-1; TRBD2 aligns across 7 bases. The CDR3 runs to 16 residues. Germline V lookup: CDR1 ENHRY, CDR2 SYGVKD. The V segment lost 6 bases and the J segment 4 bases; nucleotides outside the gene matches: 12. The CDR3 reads CAISTREAGVYNEQFF. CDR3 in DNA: TGTGCCATCAGCACACGGGAGGCGGGAGTGTACAATGAGCAGTTCTTC.